The 31 T cell receptor beta chains below come from one sample, sequenced in a study of blood T cell repertoires in COVID-19. Some clones are missing from TCRdb's copy, which holds only in-frame ones; the method was immunoSEQ multiplex PCR. The sample holds 50,000 to 65,000 clones, roughly 79% seen once. Input material: peripheral blood. These receptors were obtained from a woman aged 55-70 years with acute or convalescent COVID-19.

This chain links TRBV7-2 with TRBJ2-3; 7 bases line up with TRBD2. Germline CDR1 reads SGHTA; CDR2 reads FQGNSA. After removal of 3 bases from V and 6 bases from J, the junction contained 18 bases not matched to a gene. The CDR3 spans 18 residues. DNA of the CDR3: TGTGCCAGCAGCTTGAGGCGTGGCGCGGGGAGAGCGGGGGATACGCAGTATTTT. It specifies CASSLRRGAGRAGDTQYF.

The genes are TRBV19 and TRBJ2-7; D is perhaps TRBD2 (5 bases). This CDR3 comprises 11 residues. Germline V lookup: CDR1 LNHDA, CDR2 SQIVND (reference sequence). Trimming cost V 9 bases and J 4 bases, with 10 bases left between them. The CDR3 reads CARGSVYEQYF. The CDR3 DNA follows: TGTGCCAGAGGTAGCGTATACGAGCAGTACTTC.

This clone was seen only a few times. Additional DNA sequences in this sample encode the identical CDR3. This chain uses TRBV11-3 with TRBJ2-3; TRBD2 aligns across 9 bases. CDR3 length: 15 residues. CDR1 SGHNT and CDR2 YENEEA come from the germline V gene. The trim removed 1 base at V and 2 bases at J, leaving 1 base unmatched. As DNA, the CDR3 is TGTGCCAGCAGCTTAGTAGCGGGGGCCACAGATACGCAGTATTTT. Residues: CASSLVAGATDTQYF.

The gene calls are TRBV13 and TRBJ2-1, with D tentatively TRBD1 (6 bases). Germline CDR1 is PRHDT and CDR2 is FYEKMQ (reference sequence). The CDR3 spans 15 residues. V dropped 2 bases and J dropped 7 bases, with 15 bases sitting between them. The CDR3 DNA is TGTGCCAGCAGCTTAAGGGGGACACTCATGAATGAGCAGTTCTTC. Its translation: CASSLRGTLMNEQFF.

V and J are TRBV27 and TRBJ1-6; tentative D call: TRBD1 (6 bases). V lost 0 bases to trimming and J lost 7 bases, with 16 bases between them. Germline CDR1 MNHEY, CDR2 SMNVEV (reference sequence). The CDR3 spans 17 residues. The CDR3 protein is CASSLSRSPQGNSPLHF. The CDR3, as DNA: TGTGCCAGCAGTTTATCTCGCAGTCCTCAGGGGAATTCACCCCTCCACTTT.

The rearrangement joins TRBV28 to TRBJ1-1, with a weak D call TRBD1 (6 bases). Trimming took off 11 bases at V and 4 bases at J, with 17 bases between the two ends. The CDR3 totals 13 residues. CDR1 MDHEN and CDR2 SYDVKM come from the germline V gene. The CDR3 nucleotides read TGTGCCGCTACCCCTAACAGGGTCACTGAAGCTTTCTTT. Amino acids: CAATPNRVTEAFF.

The chain recombines TRBV19 with TRBJ1-4; unclear D gene. The V end was cut by 7 bases, the J end by 4 bases, with 7 bases between. The germline gives CDR1 LNHDA, CDR2 SQIVND (reference sequence). This CDR3 has 12 amino acids. DNA of the CDR3: TGTGCCAGTAAGACGGGTAATGAAAAACTGTTTTTT. It codes for CASKTGNEKLFF.

The V and J genes are TRBV18 and TRBJ2-7, with D possibly matching TRBD1 (5 bases). CDR1 KGHSH and CDR2 LQKENI come from the germline V gene. The CDR3 contains 12 residues. Deletions cut 8 bases from V and 0 bases from J, with 8 bases between. CDR3 region: CASGQSSYEQYF. The CDR3 DNA is TGTGCCAGCGGACAAAGCTCCTACGAGCAGTACTTC.

The rearrangement joins TRBV29-1 to TRBJ2-7, with TRBD1 matching 9 bases. The J segment lost 4 bases and the V segment lost 7 bases, leaving 5 bases of the junction unmatched. Germline loops: CDR1 SQVTM, CDR2 ANQGSEA. This CDR3 has 12 amino acids. The DNA for the CDR3 is TGCAGCGCCCGGACAGGGGAGTACGAGCAGTACTTC. This encodes CSARTGEYEQYF.

The chain carries TRBV7-2 and TRBJ2-1; possibly TRBD2 for D (6 bases). This CDR3 is built from 15 residues. The germline V and J ends were trimmed by 5 bases and 0 bases, with 11 bases remaining between them. CDR1 and CDR2 (germline): SGHTA, FQGNSA. The CDR3 loop reads CASSRDWDSYNEQFF. CDR3 coding DNA: TGTGCCAGCAGCCGGGACTGGGACTCCTACAATGAGCAGTTCTTC. Full variable domain (outside the CDR3, taken from reference TRBV7-2 and TRBJ2-1): GAGVSQSPSNKVTEKGKDVELRCDPISGHTALYWYRQSLGQGLEFLIYFQGNSAPDKSGLPSDRFSAERTGGSVSTLTIQRTQQEDSAVYLCASSRDWDSYNEQFFGPGTRLTVL.

This chain connects TRBV18 to TRBJ2-1; TRBD1 matches 11 bases. The CDR3 sequence is 14 residues long. The trim removed 4 bases at V and 7 bases at J, leaving 3 bases unmatched. CDR1 and CDR2 (germline): KGHSH, LQKENI. DNA for the CDR3: TGTGCCAGCTCACTTGGGACAGGGGGAAATGAGCAGTTCTTC. This translates into CASSLGTGGNEQFF. Looking up the rest from reference TRBV18 and TRBJ2-1 gives the full variable domain: NAGVMQNPRHLVRRRGQEARLRCSPMKGHSHVYWYRQLPEEGLKFMVYLQKENIIDESGMPKERFSAEFPKEGPSILRIQQVVRGDSAAYFCASSLGTGGNEQFFGPGTRLTVL.

The chain uses TRBV5-6 and TRBJ2-5; 9 bases fit TRBD1. The CDR3 spans 15 residues. The J segment lost 4 bases and the V segment lost 0 bases, leaving 4 bases of the junction unmatched. Germline V gives CDR1 SGHDT, CDR2 YYEEEE. For the CDR3, the DNA is TGTGCCAGCAGCTTGGAAGGGACAGGGAGAGAGACCCAGTACTTC. Translated, it gives CASSLEGTGRETQYF. The full variable domain, completed using reference TRBV5-6 and TRBJ2-5, is DAGVTQSPTHLIKTRGQQVTLRCSPKSGHDTVSWYQQALGQGPQFIFQYYEEEERQRGNFPDRFSGHQFPNYSSELNVNALLLGDSALYLCASSLEGTGRETQYFGPGTRLLVL.

The chain combines TRBV7-9 with TRBJ2-1; D is unclear. The germline V and J ends were trimmed by 5 bases and 5 bases, with 13 bases remaining between them. There are 14 residues in the CDR3. Germline loops: CDR1 SEHNR, CDR2 FQNEAQ (reference sequence). The CDR3 here is CASSKNTENNEQFF. The CDR3 region has the DNA TGTGCCAGCAGCAAAAATACAGAAAACAATGAGCAGTTCTTC.

The chain is built from TRBV7-2 and TRBJ2-1, with D perhaps matching TRBD2 (6 bases). The V and J ends lost 5 bases and 2 bases respectively, with 16 bases between them. Germline loops: CDR1 SGHTA, CDR2 FQGNSA. The CDR3 spans 16 residues. This CDR3 is CASSPTWTGAYNEQFF. CDR3 in DNA: TGTGCCAGCAGCCCTACCTGGACGGGGGCCTACAATGAGCAGTTCTTC.

The chain joins TRBV27 to TRBJ2-2, with a weak D call TRBD1 (5 bases). Germline V gene data show CDR1 as MNHEY and CDR2 as SMNVEV (reference sequence). Trimming left V 5 bases short and J 4 bases short, with 14 bases between. The CDR3 has 15 amino acids. CDR3: CASSTPTDPTGELFF. CDR3 bases: TGTGCCAGCAGTACCCCGACAGATCCCACCGGGGAGCTGTTTTTT.

The chain carries TRBV6-4 and TRBJ1-5, with 7 bases matching TRBD1. CDR3 length: 16 residues. The J segment lost 4 bases and the V segment lost 2 bases, leaving 8 bases of the junction unmatched. CDR1 is MRHNA and CDR2 is SNTAGT in the germline V gene. The CDR3 region has the DNA TGTGCCAGCAGTGACGGACCCGACAGGGCGAATCAGCCCCAGCATTTT. Translation gives CASSDGPDRANQPQHF.

The chain recombines TRBV7-9 with TRBJ2-1, with 9 bases identical to TRBD2. The CDR3 runs to 17 residues. Germline trimming cut 5 bases from V and 1 base from J; bases unmatched to any gene: 9. CDR1 and CDR2 (germline): SEHNR, FQNEAQ (reference sequence). The CDR3 loop reads CASSLGARGGSYNEQFF. Written as DNA, the CDR3 is TGTGCCAGCAGCCTTGGGGCGCGGGGGGGATCCTACAATGAGCAGTTCTTC.

The chain combines TRBV15 with TRBJ1-1; no reliable D call. The CDR3 is 15 amino acids. In germline, CDR1 is LNHNV, CDR2 YYDKDF (reference sequence). Deletions cut 0 bases from V and 2 bases from J, with 10 bases between. This CDR3 reads CATSREISGNTEAFF. The CDR3 DNA reads TGTGCCACCAGCAGAGAGATCTCAGGCAACACTGAAGCTTTCTTT. The entire variable domain, with the rest obtained from reference TRBV15 and TRBJ1-1, is as follows: DAMVIQNPRYQVTQFGKPVTLSCSQTLNHNVMYWYQQKSSQAPKLLFHYYDKDFNNEADTPDNFQSRRPNTSFCFLDIRSPGLGDTAMYLCATSREISGNTEAFFGQGTRLTVV.

This sequence joins TRBV6-5 and TRBJ2-7; the match to TRBD1 covers 11 bases. CDR1 is MNHEY, CDR2 SVGAGI, per germline. The V segment lost 6 bases and the J segment 2 bases; nucleotides outside the gene matches: 6. The CDR3 spans 15 residues. The CDR3 is CASRDWDRGTYEQYF. The CDR3 DNA sequence: TGTGCCAGCAGGGATTGGGACAGGGGGACCTACGAGCAGTACTTC.

This chain uses TRBV9 with TRBJ1-4; D uncertain. This CDR3 has 15 residues. Trimming left V 0 bases short and J 3 bases short, with 9 bases between. The germline V gene encodes CDR1 SGDLS and CDR2 YYNGEE. CDR3 loop: CASSVDQRANEKLFF. The CDR3, as DNA: TGTGCCAGCAGCGTAGACCAGCGGGCTAATGAAAAACTGTTTTTT. Looking up the rest from reference TRBV9 and TRBJ1-4 gives the full variable domain: DSGVTQTPKHLITATGQRVTLRCSPRSGDLSVYWYQQSLDQGLQFLIQYYNGEERAKGNILERFSAQQFPDLHSELNLSSLELGDSALYFCASSVDQRANEKLFFGSGTQLSVL.

V and J are TRBV11-2 and TRBJ2-5, with TRBD2 matching over 10 bases. The CDR3 is 16 amino acids. Germline CDR1 reads SGHAT; CDR2 reads FQNNGV. With 4 bases clipped from V and 4 bases from J, the junction kept 9 bases outside the gene matches. The DNA for the CDR3 is TGTGCCAGCAGCTCCGGACTAGCGGTGGGTAGAGAGACCCAGTACTTC. As protein: CASSSGLAVGRETQYF.

The V call is TRBV7-9, the J call TRBJ2-1, with D possibly called TRBD1 or TRBD2 (5 bases each). Germline assignment: CDR1 SEHNR and CDR2 FQNEAQ (reference sequence). With 5 bases removed from V and 4 bases from J, the gap between germline ends came to 15 bases. The CDR3 contains 15 residues. CDR3 protein: CASSRGEALYNEQFF. CDR3 bases: TGTGCCAGCAGCAGGGGAGAGGCCCTATACAATGAGCAGTTCTTC.

This clone was observed a single time. The chain links TRBV5-4 to TRBJ2-2; 7 bases line up with TRBD1. Trimming at V came to 1 base and at J to 2 bases, leaving 5 bases not matched to a gene. The CDR3 consists of 16 residues. Germline CDR1 and CDR2: SGHNT and YYREEE (reference sequence). This CDR3 reads CASSLNRGVNTGELFF. CDR3 DNA sequence: TGTGCCAGCAGCTTGAACAGGGGTGTAAACACCGGGGAGCTGTTTTTT.

This clone showed up just once. The rearrangement uses TRBV7-3 and TRBJ2-3; 11 nucleotides align to TRBD2. The length of the CDR3 is 14 residues. Per the germline V gene, CDR1 is SGHTA and CDR2 is FQGTGA. V trimming: 5 bases; J trimming: 4 bases; junction bases outside the gene matches: 2. This CDR3 is CASSLSGGADTQYF. The CDR3 bases are TGTGCCAGCAGCCTTAGCGGGGGGGCAGATACGCAGTATTTT.

This chain uses TRBV7-9 with TRBJ2-1; 11 bases fit TRBD2. The CDR3 runs 14 residues. The junction had 4 bases not matched to a gene; V was cut back by 5 bases and J by 7 bases. Looked up from germline, CDR1 is SEHNR and CDR2 is FQNEAQ (reference sequence). The CDR3 DNA follows: TGTGCCAGCAGCAGTAGCGGGGGGGCTAATGAGCAGTTCTTC. Translation gives CASSSSGGANEQFF.

The rearrangement uses TRBV30 and TRBJ1-1; D ambiguous. The CDR3 loop spans 15 amino acids. Germline loops: CDR1 GTSNPN, CDR2 SVGIG (reference sequence). The V end was cut by 2 bases, the J end by 1 base, with 14 bases between. The CDR3 region has the DNA TGTGCCTGGAGTACCATCAGGTCAGGGAACACTGAAGCTTTCTTT. Protein product: CAWSTIRSGNTEAFF.

This clone has only a few counts. The chain recombines TRBV18 with TRBJ2-5, with D possibly being TRBD1 (6 bases). The CDR3 loop spans 13 amino acids. V lost 5 bases and J 4 bases, leaving 11 bases between the germline ends. The germline CDR1 and CDR2 sequences are KGHSH and LQKENI. In nucleotides, the CDR3 is TGTGCCAGCTCAAAGGACAGCGGAGAGACCCAGTACTTC. This translates into CASSKDSGETQYF. The whole variable domain, filled in from reference TRBV18 and TRBJ2-5, reads NAGVMQNPRHLVRRRGQEARLRCSPMKGHSHVYWYRQLPEEGLKFMVYLQKENIIDESGMPKERFSAEFPKEGPSILRIQQVVRGDSAAYFCASSKDSGETQYFGPGTRLLVL.

The chain carries TRBV19 and TRBJ1-4; D call uncertain. V lost 6 bases and J lost 5, with 13 bases in between. Looked up from germline, CDR1 is LNHDA and CDR2 is SQIVND (reference sequence). The CDR3 is made up of 14 amino acids. The CDR3, as DNA: TGTGCCAGTAGCAGGCCGCAGTCCAATGAAAAACTGTTTTTT. It is translated as CASSRPQSNEKLFF.

The DNA of the CDR3 is TGCGCCAGCAGGGCGACGGGAAACTCCTACGAGCAGTACTTC. Residues: CASRATGNSYEQYF. The rearrangement links TRBV10-2 to TRBJ2-7; D perhaps matches TRBD2 (5 bases). The germline V and J ends were trimmed by 6 bases and 0 bases, with 12 bases remaining between them. Germline-derived CDR1 and CDR2 are WSHSY and SAAADI. The CDR3 sequence is 14 residues long.

The chain has TRBV4-2 and TRBJ1-5; TRBD1 matches 11 bases. CDR1 and CDR2 (germline): LGHNA, YNFKEQ. The CDR3 is 15 residues long. The J segment lost 6 bases and the V segment lost 1 base, leaving 2 bases of the junction unmatched. CDR3 in DNA: TGTGCCAGCAGCCAAGGGGGACAGGGGGTTCAGCCCCAGCATTTT. It specifies CASSQGGQGVQPQHF.

This chain uses TRBV6-5 with TRBJ2-2, with TRBD2 matching 9 bases. Germline CDR1 reads MNHEY; CDR2 reads SVGAGI. The CDR3 consists of 14 residues. V dropped 6 bases and J dropped 1; count of bases not matched to a gene: 0. In nucleotides, the CDR3 is TGTGCCAGCAGGCGGGGGGGGAACACCGGGGAGCTGTTTTTT. Amino acids: CASRRGGNTGELFF.